The entry below describes one T cell receptor (beta chain). Germline V lookup: CDR1 MDHEN, CDR2 SYDVKM. The CDR3 loop spans 18 amino acids. The ends were cut back, 7 bases at V and 2 bases at J, with 27 bases in the middle. These data originate in a study of shared T cell receptors in the human thymus. Profiled with immunoSEQ multiplex PCR; TCRdb holds only in-frame clones, not every one. The data show some 640,000 clones, about 87% seen once. This same sample was also part of a study on human thymus T cells. As that report states: From resections taken during corrective heart surgery, the thymus tissue was obtained. A high degree of thymic repertoire overlap among unrelated individuals was reported in related research.

Sequencing used thymocytes. The chain has TRBV28 and TRBJ2-7; the D gene is possibly TRBD2 (6 bases). The clonotype comes from a boy younger than two with a congenital heart defect. CDR3 sequence reads: CASTLAVGVGSSAYEQYF. CDR3 nucleotide sequence: TGTGCCAGCACCTTAGCGGTAGGTGTAGGTAGCAGCGCCTACGAGCAGTACTTC.